The T cell receptor (beta chain) under discussion was sequenced for a study of T cell changes during pregnancy in multiple sclerosis. Measured with immunoSEQ multiplex PCR; TCRdb has only the in-frame clones, and not every one. The table includes 100,000 or so clones, 75% to 95% detected once. Germline lookup yields CDR1 MNHNS and CDR2 SASEGT. The CDR3 loop spans 15 amino acids. V was clipped by 5 bases and J by 7 bases; unmatched bases: 10. The sample consisted of peripheral blood, taken in the second trimester of pregnancy. The receptor was derived from a female donor in good health, enrolled as a control in a pregnancy study. V is TRBV6-1 and J is TRBJ2-5, with 10 bases lining up with TRBD2. CDR3 nucleotides: TGTGCCAGCAGTATGACTAGCGGGCCTCCAGGGACCCAGTACTTC. Protein product: CASSMTSGPPGTQYF.